The following is a TCR beta chain sequence with its context. These data are taken from a study of blood T cell repertoires in COVID-19. Study summary: Researchers got acute and convalescent COVID-19 samples from the United States, Italy and Spain. Nucleic acid was either cDNA or gDNA, and it came from T cells, B-cell-depleted T cells, or PBMCs.

Followed over time, Seattle patients had been enrolled while infection was active. The V gene lost 2 bases and the J gene lost 7 bases, with 14 bases spanning the gap. The CDR3 contains 14 residues. Germline V gene sequence: CDR1 MDHEN, CDR2 SYDVKM. Study processing details: For nucleated cells, counts were estimated from reference gene primer amplification. Sequencing was performed with immunoSEQ multiplex PCR; in TCRdb, only in-frame clones are kept and a portion is missing. That table supplies the V and J calls and clone size; D and trimming were determined from the DNA. The sample has 290,000 or so clones, approximately 90% seen once.

Sequenced input: peripheral blood. The sequence was collected from a woman aged 25-40 years with COVID-19, enrolled during active disease. The rearrangement links TRBV28 to TRBJ1-1, with D possibly being TRBD1 (6 bases). The CDR3 loop reads CASSLEGTPVEAFF. In nucleotides, the CDR3 is TGTGCCAGCAGTTTAGAAGGGACACCCGTTGAAGCTTTCTTT.